The TCR beta chain described here comes from a study of blood T cell repertoires in COVID-19. Study processing details: Amplification of reference gene primers was used by the study to estimate nucleated cell counts. Here immunoSEQ multiplex PCR was the method, and the copy in TCRdb shows in-frame clones only, minus some. V and J calls and clone size are given by that table; D and trimming were obtained from the DNA. The table has approximately 300,000 clones, roughly 90% seen once. This sequence was found in a man aged 18 to 29 who had recovered from COVID-19. Specimen: peripheral blood.

The CDR3 DNA follows: TGTGCCAGCACCGTACCCGGGACAGGGCTTAACACTGAAGCTTTCTTT. This codes for CASTVPGTGLNTEAFF. The chain joins TRBV28 to TRBJ1-1; 9 bases agree with TRBD1. V trimming: 7 bases; J trimming: 2 bases; junction bases outside the gene matches: 11. This CDR3 contains 16 residues. Germline V lookup: CDR1 MDHEN, CDR2 SYDVKM.